These 12 T cell receptor beta chains share one sample of origin, sequenced in a study of cytomegalovirus exposure and HLA in healthy donors. Both 60 Vbeta primers and 13 Jbeta primers went into the PCR. The data were produced by immunoSEQ multiplex PCR, yet TCRdb's version contains in-frame clones alone and is incomplete. The table has 110,000 to 150,000 clones, around four fifths seen once. Sequenced input: PBMCs. These receptor sequences come from a woman aged 35 to 49 in good health and CMV-seronegative.

This chain uses TRBV4-1 with TRBJ1-1; D unresolved. V lost 1 base, J lost 1 base, and 10 bases lay in between. The CDR3 extends over 15 amino acids. CDR1 and CDR2 from the germline V gene are MGHRA and YSYEKL. CDR3 protein: CASSQARRGNTEAFF. As DNA, the CDR3 is TGCGCCAGCAGCCAAGCGCGTCGAGGGAACACTGAAGCTTTCTTT.

The chain links TRBV19 to TRBJ2-7; perhaps TRBD2 as D (5 bases). This CDR3 comprises 14 residues. Between the trimmed V and J ends, which lost 3 bases and 3 bases, there was a span of 12 bases. Looked up from germline, CDR1 is LNHDA and CDR2 is SQIVND (reference sequence). CDR3 loop: CASSIGLMIYEQYF. The DNA for the CDR3 is TGTGCCAGTAGTATCGGACTTATGATCTACGAGCAGTACTTC.

This clone was observed once. This chain joins TRBV18 and TRBJ2-1; 8 bases are shared with TRBD1. This CDR3 has 14 residues. CDR1 is KGHSH and CDR2 is LQKENI in the germline V gene. V shed 4 bases and J 7 bases; nucleotides not matched to a gene: 6. This CDR3 reads CASSLQGAVNEQFF. The CDR3 bases are TGTGCCAGCTCACTTCAGGGGGCGGTTAATGAGCAGTTCTTC.

CDR3 residues: CASSQGGGRTDTQYF. Here the CDR3 DNA reads TGCGCCAGCAGCCAAGGCGGAGGCCGCACAGATACGCAGTATTTT. The chain has TRBV4-3 and TRBJ2-3, with D perhaps TRBD2 (5 bases). Trimming took 1 base from V and 1 from J, leaving 9 bases between them. The germline CDR1 and CDR2 sequences are LGHNA and YSLEER. This CDR3 comprises 15 residues.

V gene TRBV14 combines with J gene TRBJ2-7; the D gene is possibly TRBD2 (7 bases). The CDR3 is made up of 15 amino acids. Germline loops: CDR1 SGHDN, CDR2 FVKESK. Trimming removed 1 base at V and 3 bases at J, with 13 bases between. CDR3 in amino acids: CASSQVWGGLYEQYF. The CDR3 DNA is TGTGCCAGCAGCCAAGTGTGGGGGGGCCTCTACGAGCAGTACTTC.

The chain recombines TRBV6-1 with TRBJ1-3; TRBD1 matches at 9 bases. Germline trimming cut 1 base from V and 2 bases from J; bases unmatched to any gene: 0. The CDR3 consists of 15 residues. Germline V lookup: CDR1 MNHNS, CDR2 SASEGT. The CDR3 here is CASSEGQGAGNTIYF. The DNA of the CDR3 is TGTGCCAGCAGTGAAGGACAGGGGGCTGGAAACACCATATATTTT.

This rearrangement joins TRBV7-9 to TRBJ2-1; 7 bases are a match to TRBD2. Germline values: CDR1 SEHNR, CDR2 FQNEAQ (reference sequence). The CDR3 is 16 residues long. The junction had 16 bases not matched to a gene; V was cut back by 8 bases and J by 6 bases. Here the CDR3 reads CASDGMSGIRVNEQFF. The CDR3 DNA follows: TGTGCCAGCGACGGCATGAGCGGGATACGGGTCAATGAGCAGTTCTTC.

This chain links TRBV19 with TRBJ2-1; 8 bases line up with TRBD2. In germline, CDR1 is LNHDA, CDR2 SQIVND (reference sequence). There are 17 residues in the CDR3. The junction had 18 bases not matched to a gene; V was cut back by 5 bases and J by 9 bases. CDR3 sequence: CASSRDLGTRGLGEQFF. In nucleotides, the CDR3 is TGTGCCAGTAGTCGGGACCTAGGGACTAGGGGTCTGGGTGAGCAGTTCTTC.

The gene calls are TRBV7-2 and TRBJ2-2; no clear D gene. This CDR3 has 15 amino acids. CDR1 is SGHTA and CDR2 is FQGNSA in the germline V gene. V was clipped by 1 base and J by 2 bases, with 8 bases between them. The CDR3 reads CASSLGVSNTGELFF. The CDR3 region has the DNA TGTGCCAGCAGCTTAGGTGTGAGTAACACCGGGGAGCTGTTTTTT.

This chain links TRBV6-5 with TRBJ1-2, with D perhaps matching TRBD1 (6 bases). CDR1 MNHEY and CDR2 SVGAGI come from the germline V gene. The V end lost 5 bases, the J end lost 4 bases, and 11 bases lay between the germline ends. The CDR3 is made up of 13 amino acids. CDR3 residues: CASSLDRGYGYTF. Written as DNA, the CDR3 is TGTGCCAGCAGTCTGGACAGAGGCTATGGCTACACCTTC.

This clone showed up just once. The rearrangement links TRBV6-5 to TRBJ2-7, with D possibly being TRBD2 (5 bases). In germline, CDR1 is MNHEY, CDR2 SVGAGI. This CDR3 contains 14 residues. V lost 3 bases and J lost 2, with 11 bases in between. The CDR3 is CASSYGPGTYEQYF. The CDR3 DNA is TGTGCCAGCAGTTATGGCCCCGGGACCTACGAGCAGTACTTC.

The V and J genes are TRBV13 and TRBJ2-3; TRBD2 aligns across 11 bases. V trimming: 6 bases; J trimming: 4 bases; junction bases outside the gene matches: 9. Germline V lookup: CDR1 PRHDT, CDR2 FYEKMQ (reference sequence). This CDR3 is 16 amino acids long. Here the CDR3 reads CASRGLLAGAADTQYF. Written as DNA, the CDR3 is TGTGCCAGCAGGGGACTACTAGCGGGAGCGGCAGATACGCAGTATTTT.